The 32 T cell receptor beta chains given below trace back to one sample, sequenced in a study of blood T cell repertoires in COVID-19. TCRdb's copy holds only in-frame clones and misses some; the assay was immunoSEQ multiplex PCR. Of about 190,000 clones in the sample, 80% to 90% were seen once. The sample consisted of peripheral blood. The receptor set was obtained from a human donor in a cohort sampled during active COVID-19.

The rearrangement uses TRBV28 and TRBJ2-4; 9 bases map to TRBD1. V was clipped by 6 bases and J by 4 bases; unmatched bases: 7. The length of the CDR3 is 15 residues. Germline lookup yields CDR1 MDHEN and CDR2 SYDVKM. CDR3: CASSPTGTGKNIQYF. Written as DNA, the CDR3 is TGTGCCAGCAGCCCAACCGGGACAGGGAAAAACATTCAGTACTTC.

The chain uses TRBV11-3 and TRBJ2-1, with 12 bases matching TRBD2. The trim removed 5 bases at V and 3 bases at J, leaving 5 bases unmatched. Germline CDR1 SGHNT, CDR2 YENEEA. The CDR3 is 16 residues long. CDR3 nucleotide sequence: TGTGCCAGCAGCCCCTCGACTAGCGGGAGCTACAATGAGCAGTTCTTC. Protein product: CASSPSTSGSYNEQFF.

This chain links TRBV3-1 (or the pseudogene TRBV3-2) with TRBJ1-2; 7 nucleotides match TRBD1. Germline values: CDR1 LGHDT, CDR2 YNNKEL (reference sequence). The J segment lost 4 bases and the V segment lost 4 bases, leaving 6 bases of the junction unmatched. This CDR3 region has 14 residues. The CDR3 DNA reads TGTGCCAGCAGCCCCAGGGGGAGTGGCTATGGCTACACCTTC. Amino acids: CASSPRGSGYGYTF.

The chain couples TRBV10-2 to TRBJ1-1; D is undetermined. The CDR3 runs 16 residues. Trimming pared 3 bases from V and 2 bases from J, leaving 16 bases between. Looked up from germline, CDR1 is WSHSY and CDR2 is SAAADI. In DNA, the CDR3 is TGCGCCAGCAGTGAACGGAAGGCGGGAGGTAACACTGAAGCTTTCTTT. This codes for CASSERKAGGNTEAFF.

J is TRBJ1-5 and V is TRBV4-1; D is perhaps TRBD1 (6 bases). Per the germline V gene, CDR1 is MGHRA and CDR2 is YSYEKL. Between the trimmed V and J ends, which lost 0 bases and 0 bases, there was a span of 12 bases. CDR3 size: 17 residues. CDR3 nucleotide sequence: TGCGCCAGCAGCCAAGAAGGCAGGGGTTATAGCAATCAGCCCCAGCATTTT. Residues: CASSQEGRGYSNQPQHF.

In its sample, this clone was seen a few times. The sample holds other DNA sequences that translate to the same CDR3. The chain recombines TRBV7-9 with TRBJ1-2; unclear D gene. Germline V gives CDR1 SEHNR, CDR2 FQNEAQ (reference sequence). The CDR3 is 12 amino acids. The V end was cut by 3 bases, the J end by 7 bases, with 9 bases between. In DNA, the CDR3 is TGTGCCAGCAGCTTGGAGTCGGGTGGCTACACCTTC. Its protein is CASSLESGGYTF.

The chain recombines TRBV11-1 with TRBJ1-1; 10 nucleotides agree with TRBD1. This CDR3 has 15 residues. Germline CDR1 reads SGHAT; CDR2 reads FQDESV (reference sequence). V shed 5 bases and J 4 bases; nucleotides not matched to a gene: 7. As DNA, the CDR3 is TGTGCCAGCAGCGCTGACAGGGGGCTAGGCACTGAAGCTTTCTTT. Its protein is CASSADRGLGTEAFF.

For this clone: As the CDR3 is not closed by the conserved phenylalanine or tryptophan, this likely results from a read error. No DNA is shown, since the ends of the CDR3 on it are uncertain; the CDR3 is the one TCRdb lists. The rearrangement links TRBV5-1 to TRBJ1-1; TRBD1 is the table's D call and was not checked against the DNA. The CDR3 is 12 residues long, counting both termini. Germline CDR1 and CDR2: SGHRS and YFSETQ. CDR3 protein: CASSLTDLQGAH.

This chain joins TRBV7-8 and TRBJ1-6, with TRBD1 matching over 9 bases. V shed 2 bases and J 9 bases; nucleotides not matched to a gene: 5. The CDR3 sequence is 15 residues long. The V gene's germline CDR1 is SGHVS and CDR2 FQNEAQ. CDR3 sequence: CASSLTTGGLSPLHF. CDR3 sequence (DNA): TGTGCCAGCAGCTTAACGACAGGGGGTCTTTCACCCCTCCACTTT.

The rearrangement joins TRBV28 to TRBJ2-1; D unresolved. The germline V gene encodes CDR1 MDHEN and CDR2 SYDVKM. CDR3 length: 14 residues. V was pared by 5 bases and J by 0 bases, with 8 bases between. DNA for the CDR3: TGTGCCAGCAGTAGCCTCCCCTCCTACAATGAGCAGTTCTTC. Its protein is CASSSLPSYNEQFF.

This chain joins TRBV7-9 and TRBJ1-2; 7 nucleotides align to TRBD1. The V segment lost 4 bases and the J segment 7 bases; nucleotides outside the gene matches: 9. The CDR3 loop spans 14 amino acids. Germline CDR1 reads SEHNR; CDR2 reads FQNEAQ (reference sequence). In nucleotides, the CDR3 is TGTGCCAGCAGCTACGCTCAGGGGGACTCTGGCTACACCTTC. Its protein is CASSYAQGDSGYTF.

The genes are TRBV10-3 and TRBJ2-2, with a possible D match to TRBD1 (6 bases). The CDR3 runs 14 residues. The V end was cut by 6 bases, the J end by 4 bases, with 12 bases between. Germline V gene data show CDR1 as ENHRY and CDR2 as SYGVKD. DNA for the CDR3: TGTGCCATCAGGGACAGCCTGGCCACCGGGGAGCTGTTTTTT. Its protein product is CAIRDSLATGELFF.

The chain is built from TRBV7-9 and TRBJ2-1, with 7 positions matching TRBD2. The CDR3 sequence is 13 residues long. V gave up 3 bases and J gave up 8 bases; unmatched junction bases: 4. Germline CDR1 reads SEHNR; CDR2 reads FQNEAQ (reference sequence). CDR3 protein: CASSFGGEDEQFF. The DNA for the CDR3 is TGTGCCAGCAGCTTTGGGGGGGAGGATGAGCAGTTCTTC.

The rearrangement joins TRBV7-9 to TRBJ2-3, with 9 bases that match TRBD2. Germline V CDR1 and CDR2: SEHNR, FQNEAQ (reference sequence). The CDR3 loop spans 17 amino acids. V was clipped by 5 bases and J by 4 bases; unmatched bases: 13. The CDR3 region has the DNA TGTGCCAGCAGCAGAATTAGCGGGAGCGTTTCATCAGATACGCAGTATTTT. Translating it yields CASSRISGSVSSDTQYF.

The genes are TRBV18 and TRBJ1-1; TRBD1 agrees at 7 bases. Per the germline V gene, CDR1 is KGHSH and CDR2 is LQKENI. V was pared by 3 bases and J by 3 bases, with 19 bases of the junction left unmatched. This CDR3 is built from 19 residues. The CDR3 spells CASSPQKTGKSRRDTEAFF. The DNA for the CDR3 is TGTGCCAGCTCACCCCAGAAGACAGGGAAATCGAGAAGGGACACTGAAGCTTTCTTT.

The V gene is TRBV5-1, the J gene TRBJ2-7; D is possibly TRBD1 (6 bases). Trimming pared 7 bases from V and 3 bases from J, leaving 11 bases between. Per germline, CDR1 SGHRS and CDR2 YFSETQ. The length of the CDR3 is 12 residues. The CDR3 nucleotides read TGCGCCAGCCGGACAGACAGCTACGAGCAGTACTTC. Amino acid sequence: CASRTDSYEQYF.

This chain connects TRBV27 to TRBJ2-1, with 8 nucleotides matching TRBD1. Trimming removed 3 bases from V and 12 bases from J; junction bases left unmatched: 7. Per the germline V gene, CDR1 is MNHEY and CDR2 is SMNVEV (reference sequence). The CDR3 extends over 13 amino acids. This CDR3 is CASSLTGQGGQFF. In DNA, the CDR3 is TGTGCCAGCAGTTTGACCGGACAGGGAGGGCAGTTCTTC.

This chain uses TRBV27 with TRBJ2-2; 15 bases line up with TRBD2. V lost 4 bases, J lost 4 bases, and 10 bases stayed unmatched. Germline CDR1 MNHEY, CDR2 SMNVEV (reference sequence). The CDR3 is made up of 19 amino acids. The CDR3 here is CASSSRGLAGGVGTGELFF. In DNA, the CDR3 is TGTGCCAGCAGTTCCCGAGGACTAGCGGGAGGGGTAGGCACCGGGGAGCTGTTTTTT.

The chain is built from TRBV27 and TRBJ2-1, with 10 bases fitting TRBD1. From germline, CDR1 is MNHEY and CDR2 SMNVEV (reference sequence). The CDR3 is made up of 17 amino acids. V lost 6 bases, J lost 0 bases, and 8 bases stayed unmatched. The CDR3 region is CASRDRGLLSSYNEQFF. The CDR3 coding sequence is TGTGCCAGCAGGGACAGGGGGTTACTTAGCTCCTACAATGAGCAGTTCTTC.

V usage is TRBV5-4 and J usage is TRBJ1-4; 9 bases fit TRBD1. V was pared by 4 bases and J by 9 bases, with 7 bases of the junction left unmatched. This CDR3 has 14 residues. Germline-derived CDR1 and CDR2 are SGHNT and YYREEE (reference sequence). In nucleotides, the CDR3 is TGTGCCAGCAGCAGGACAGGGGAGATGAAAAAACTGTTTTTT. Its translation: CASSRTGEMKKLFF.

J is TRBJ2-5 and V is TRBV5-5; no clear D gene. The CDR3 contains 13 residues. Germline CDR1 is SGHKS and CDR2 is YYEKEE (reference sequence). The ends were cut back, 3 bases at V and 3 bases at J, with 9 bases in the middle. The CDR3 DNA follows: TGTGCCAGCAGCTCCGCGGCGGAAGAGACCCAGTACTTC. Translated: CASSSAAEETQYF.

The chain has TRBV9 and TRBJ2-1; 13 bases are shared with TRBD2. There are 18 residues in the CDR3. V lost 0 bases to trimming and J lost 5 bases; unmatched junction nucleotides: 8. CDR1 and CDR2 (germline): SGDLS, YYNGEE. CDR3 nucleotides: TGTGCCAGCAGCGTAGCGCCTCCGGGGACTAGCGGGGACAATGAGCAGTTCTTC. It encodes CASSVAPPGTSGDNEQFF. Based on the CDR3 plus reference TRBV9 and TRBJ2-1, the full variable domain is DSGVTQTPKHLITATGQRVTLRCSPRSGDLSVYWYQQSLDQGLQFLIQYYNGEERAKGNILERFSAQQFPDLHSELNLSSLELGDSALYFCASSVAPPGTSGDNEQFFGPGTRLTVL.

The gene calls are TRBV30 and TRBJ1-6, with TRBD1 identical over 9 bases. Looked up from germline, CDR1 is GTSNPN and CDR2 is SVGIG (reference sequence). CDR3 length equals 15 residues. The J segment lost 8 bases and the V segment lost 0 bases, leaving 5 bases of the junction unmatched. The CDR3: CAWSVLGQGDSPLHF. The DNA for the CDR3 is TGTGCCTGGAGTGTACTGGGACAGGGAGATTCACCCCTCCACTTT.

This chain uses TRBV7-2 with TRBJ2-5, with TRBD1 identical over 10 bases. Germline loops: CDR1 SGHTA, CDR2 FQGNSA. The V and J ends lost 3 bases and 4 bases, in that order; junction bases with no gene match: 5. This CDR3 is 15 amino acids long. The CDR3 coding sequence is TGTGCCAGCAGCTTCCGAGGACAGGGGGGAGAGACCCAGTACTTC. Translation: CASSFRGQGGETQYF. Complete variable domain (other parts from reference TRBV7-2 and TRBJ2-5): GAGVSQSPSNKVTEKGKDVELRCDPISGHTALYWYRQSLGQGLEFLIYFQGNSAPDKSGLPSDRFSAERTGGSVSTLTIQRTQQEDSAVYLCASSFRGQGGETQYFGPGTRLLVL.

The V call is TRBV7-9, the J call TRBJ2-1; D is possibly TRBD2 (7 bases). The germline V gene encodes CDR1 SEHNR and CDR2 FQNEAQ (reference sequence). The CDR3 contains 15 residues. V lost 1 base and J lost 2, with 9 bases in between. CDR3 sequence reads: CASSLVGGPYNEQFF. CDR3 nucleotide sequence: TGTGCCAGCAGCTTAGTCGGGGGGCCCTACAATGAGCAGTTCTTC.

The J gene is TRBJ1-3, the V gene TRBV7-2; tentatively, D is TRBD1 (5 bases). This CDR3 is 16 amino acids long. The germline V and J ends were trimmed by 2 bases and 4 bases, with 15 bases remaining between them. Germline V gene sequence: CDR1 SGHTA, CDR2 FQGNSA. CDR3 in amino acids: CASSLFAQGGGNTIYF. CDR3 nucleotide sequence: TGTGCCAGCAGCTTATTCGCCCAGGGTGGAGGAAACACCATATATTTT.

This clone has a single count. This chain connects TRBV7-3 to TRBJ2-2; TRBD2 matches at 9 bases. This CDR3 region has 15 residues. Germline assignment: CDR1 SGHTA and CDR2 FQGTGA. Trimming cost V 2 bases and J 7 bases; bases outside gene matches: 5. CDR3 DNA: TGTGCCAGCAGCTTAGGGCTAGCGGGGAGCGGGGAGCTGTTTTTT. Translating gives CASSLGLAGSGELFF.

The rearrangement links TRBV7-2 to TRBJ2-7; D not certain. The CDR3 totals 13 residues. Trimming left V 2 bases short and J 7 bases short, with 12 bases between. Germline V lookup: CDR1 SGHTA, CDR2 FQGNSA. DNA for the CDR3: TGTGCCAGCAGCTTACACACGGCTAGGGAGCAGTACGTC. This translates into CASSLHTAREQYV.

The chain carries TRBV5-5 and TRBJ2-2; the match to TRBD2 covers 12 bases. Trimming took 4 bases from V and 7 from J; bases not matched to a gene: 11. Germline CDR1 and CDR2: SGHKS and YYEKEE (reference sequence). The CDR3 sequence is 17 residues long. The CDR3 region has the DNA TGTGCCAGCAGCCAGTATACTAGCGGGAGGATTGGCGGGGAGCTGTTTTTT. This encodes CASSQYTSGRIGGELFF.

The V call is TRBV4-1, the J call TRBJ1-5; D remains unclear. Germline V lookup: CDR1 MGHRA, CDR2 YSYEKL. CDR3 length equals 13 residues. V shed 2 bases and J shed 3 bases, with 5 bases lying between them. The chain's CDR3 is CASSQSVNQPQHF. The CDR3 DNA follows: TGCGCCAGCAGCCAATCTGTCAATCAGCCCCAGCATTTT.

Concerning this clone: Its ends do not fully match the called genes, so a read error is possible. The V gene is TRBV7-2, the J gene TRBJ2-1; TRBD2 aligns across 11 bases. Germline CDR1 and CDR2: SGHTA and FQGNSA. The CDR3 is 16 amino acids. DNA of the CDR3: TGTGCCAGCAGCCTAGCTAGCGGGGGGTCCTACAATGAGCAGTTCTTC. As protein: CASSLASGGSYNEQFF.

This clone was observed a few times. The chain joins TRBV7-6 to TRBJ1-1; a weak D match, TRBD1 (5 bases). Germline assignment: CDR1 SGHVS and CDR2 FNYEAQ. The CDR3 runs to 15 residues. V lost 8 bases and J lost 0, with 16 bases in between. The CDR3 loop is CASGTPGRMNTEAFF. CDR3 bases: TGTGCCAGCGGAACACCAGGGCGAATGAACACTGAAGCTTTCTTT.